The subject of this entry is one T cell receptor (beta chain). The data are from a study of T cell responses to AZD1222 COVID-19 vaccine. The protocol was immunoSEQ multiplex PCR, while the TCRdb copy is restricted to in-frame clones and leaves out a portion. The sample lists about 150,000 clones, about nine tenths occurring once. V was pared by 4 bases and J by 10 bases, with 6 bases of the junction left unmatched. This CDR3 comprises 15 residues. From germline, CDR1 is MDHEN and CDR2 SYDVKM. Sample: peripheral blood, taken on day 0 of MenACWY control vaccination. The sequence was collected from an adult in good health. The chain carries TRBV28 and TRBJ1-6; 11 nucleotides match TRBD1. The CDR3 sequence: CASSSGGQGDSPLHF. Here the CDR3 DNA reads TGTGCCAGCAGTTCCGGGGGACAGGGGGACTCACCCCTCCACTTT.